These 32 T cell receptor beta chains were sequenced from one sample in a study of shared clonotypes between healthy human individuals (dated by TCRdb to the early 2020s). The library relied on the immunoSEQ multiplex PCR assay. Sourced from immuneACCESS, this table was stored by TCRdb with only in-frame sequences that have V and J called. A share of the clones is absent; for the studies checked, an unresolved V gene accounts for under half, and the remainder has no known explanation. Here the sample has roughly 2.2 million clones; approximately 93% occur a single time. Clones ranked in the top ten supply 0.35% to 0.45% of the sample. Sample: naive CD4+ T cells from PBMCs. The cell subset or site label, as the study defines it: CD45RA+ positively selected. Every receptor here comes from a man between 18 and 35 years old in good health. Some clones in this sample may be carry-over from other donors' samples.

With respect to this clone: The identical CDR3 is also encoded by other nucleotide sequences in the sample. The chain carries TRBV18 and TRBJ1-1; D remains unclear. The CDR3 contains 13 residues. The germline gives CDR1 KGHSH, CDR2 LQKENI. The V end was cut by 0 bases, the J end by 3 bases, with 5 bases between. The CDR3 is CASSPPRDTEAFF. The CDR3 bases are TGTGCCAGCTCACCACCCCGGGACACTGAAGCTTTCTTT.

The chain uses TRBV5-1 and TRBJ2-3; D is ambiguous. This CDR3 is 16 amino acids long. V was trimmed by 0 bases and J by 0 bases, leaving 11 bases between them. Germline V CDR1 and CDR2: SGHRS, YFSETQ. As DNA, the CDR3 is TGCGCCAGCAGCTTGGAATCCAGCGCTAGCACAGATACGCAGTATTTT. Residues: CASSLESSASTDTQYF.

The chain couples TRBV19 to TRBJ2-7; the match to TRBD2 covers 12 bases. CDR1 is LNHDA, CDR2 SQIVND, per germline (reference sequence). V gave up 7 bases and J gave up 2 bases; unmatched junction bases: 6. There are 15 residues in the CDR3. CDR3 loop: CASTRGLAGTYEQYF. Written as DNA, the CDR3 is TGTGCCAGTACGAGAGGACTAGCGGGGACCTACGAGCAGTACTTC.

The chain's CDR3 is CASSVSPSGYQETQYF. The CDR3 nucleotides read TGTGCCAGCAGCGTCTCGCCTAGCGGGTACCAAGAGACCCAGTACTTC. V and J are TRBV9 and TRBJ2-5, with TRBD2 matching over 8 bases. Germline V gene data show CDR1 as SGDLS and CDR2 as YYNGEE. The CDR3 extends over 16 amino acids. V shed 2 bases, J shed 0 bases, and the junction held 6 bases outside the gene matches.

The chain recombines TRBV6-5 with TRBJ1-4; 9 bases are a match to TRBD1. The CDR3 is made up of 13 amino acids. J gave up 14 bases and V 2 bases, and 6 bases lay outside the gene matches. Germline lookup yields CDR1 MNHEY and CDR2 SVGAGI. The CDR3 nucleotides read TGTGCCAGCAGTTACCAGACGGGGACAGGGCTGTTTTTT. This translates into CASSYQTGTGLFF.

V usage is TRBV2 and J usage is TRBJ1-3; tentative D call: TRBD1 (6 bases). The V gene lost 4 bases and the J gene lost 3 bases, with 16 bases spanning the gap. Per germline, CDR1 SNHLY and CDR2 FYNNEI. The CDR3 is made up of 16 amino acids. The CDR3 sequence is CASSVPRDTFGNTIYF. In nucleotides, the CDR3 is TGTGCCAGCAGTGTCCCCCGGGACACCTTTGGAAACACCATATATTTT.

The genes are TRBV28 and TRBJ2-7; perhaps TRBD2 as D (5 bases). Trimming shortened V by 7 bases and J by 0 bases, and 25 bases separated the two germline ends. The CDR3 is 18 amino acids. Germline V gene sequence: CDR1 MDHEN, CDR2 SYDVKM. CDR3 sequence reads: CASTQYPLQRYSSYEQYF. Written as DNA, the CDR3 is TGTGCCAGCACCCAATACCCCCTACAGCGGTATAGCTCCTACGAGCAGTACTTC. Combining the CDR3 with reference TRBV28 and TRBJ2-7 gives the whole variable domain DVKVTQSSRYLVKRTGEKVFLECVQDMDHENMFWYRQDPGLGLRLIYFSYDVKMKEKGDIPEGYSVSREKKERFSLILESASTNQTSMYLCASTQYPLQRYSSYEQYFGPGTRLTVT.

This clone has a single count. V is TRBV5-5 and J is TRBJ1-1; 7 bases map to TRBD1. J was trimmed by 7 bases and V by 9 bases; bases with no gene match: 12. Germline values: CDR1 SGHKS, CDR2 YYEKEE (reference sequence). There are 13 residues in the CDR3. The CDR3 DNA is TGTGCCACGAAACACCTAGACAGGGTTGAAGCTTTCTTT. The encoded protein is CATKHLDRVEAFF.

The V call is TRBV5-1, the J call TRBJ2-7; 7 nucleotides align to TRBD2. CDR3 length: 14 amino acids. Germline values: CDR1 SGHRS, CDR2 YFSETQ. Trimming removed 1 base from V and 7 bases from J; junction bases left unmatched: 8. The CDR3 is CASSLLGRGIEQYF. CDR3 nucleotide sequence: TGCGCCAGCAGCTTGTTAGGGAGGGGTATTGAGCAGTACTTC.

This chain connects TRBV5-1 to TRBJ2-2; 8 bases agree with TRBD1. The trim removed 5 bases at V and 6 bases at J, leaving 6 bases unmatched. This CDR3 contains 14 residues. Germline assignment: CDR1 SGHRS and CDR2 YFSETQ. The CDR3, as DNA: TGCGCCAGCAGGGATGGACAGGGTCCCGGGGAGCTGTTTTTT. Its translation is CASRDGQGPGELFF.

This chain joins TRBV7-2 and TRBJ2-5; a weak D match, TRBD1 (5 bases). The V end was cut by 5 bases, the J end by 4 bases, with 14 bases between. The CDR3 spans 14 residues. Germline V gene lookup returns CDR1 SGHTA and CDR2 FQGNSA. CDR3 sequence: CASSRRRDRETQYF. Here the CDR3 DNA reads TGTGCCAGCAGCCGTCGCAGGGATCGAGAGACCCAGTACTTC.

The chain is built from TRBV6-4 and TRBJ2-1; D is possibly TRBD1 or TRBD2 (5 bases each). Trimming shortened V by 4 bases and J by 8 bases, and 15 bases separated the two germline ends. In germline, CDR1 is MRHNA, CDR2 SNTAGT. This CDR3 spans 14 amino acids. This CDR3 reads CASSADWGSDEQFF. CDR3 bases: TGTGCCAGCAGTGCGGATTGGGGGAGCGATGAGCAGTTCTTC.

This clone was seen a handful of times. The chain has TRBV5-1 and TRBJ1-2; no clear D gene. The length of the CDR3 is 14 residues. Trimming took 1 base from V and 8 from J, leaving 15 bases between them. Looked up from germline, CDR1 is SGHRS and CDR2 is YFSETQ. CDR3 sequence: CASSLSSGPGGYTF. The CDR3 region has the DNA TGCGCCAGCAGCTTGAGTTCTGGACCTGGGGGCTACACCTTC.

V is TRBV7-9 and J is TRBJ1-1; 7 nucleotides line up with TRBD1. V trimming: 8 bases; J trimming: 6 bases; junction bases outside the gene matches: 12. The germline V gene has CDR1 SEHNR and CDR2 FQNEAQ (reference sequence). CDR3 length: 14 amino acids. CDR3 sequence: CASRKETTGSEAFF. In DNA form, the CDR3 reads TGTGCCAGCCGCAAAGAGACGACAGGGTCTGAAGCTTTCTTT.

The chain combines TRBV7-8 with TRBJ2-3; 10 bases fit TRBD2. J gave up 2 bases and V 2 bases, and 4 bases lay outside the gene matches. The germline V gene has CDR1 SGHVS and CDR2 FQNEAQ. This CDR3 contains 16 residues. Here the CDR3 DNA reads TGTGCCAGCAGCTTAAGGCTAGCGGGAGCCACAGATACGCAGTATTTT. This encodes CASSLRLAGATDTQYF.

To note about this clone: This CDR3 is also generated by other DNA sequences in the sample. V is TRBV5-1 and J is TRBJ2-3, with 8 nucleotides matching TRBD2. The CDR3 spans 15 residues. The germline V gene has CDR1 SGHRS and CDR2 YFSETQ. V shed 1 base, J shed 2 bases, and the junction held 3 bases outside the gene matches. CDR3 DNA sequence: TGCGCCAGCAGCTTGTTAGCGGGGACCACAGATACGCAGTATTTT. Translating gives CASSLLAGTTDTQYF.

The V call is TRBV27, the J call TRBJ1-5, with D unresolved. Germline CDR1 is MNHEY and CDR2 is SMNVEV (reference sequence). This CDR3 has 15 amino acids. Trimming cost V 6 bases and J 0 bases, with 12 bases left between them. The DNA of the CDR3 is TGTGCCAGCAGGCAGGAACCATATAGCAATCAGCCCCAGCATTTT. Translation: CASRQEPYSNQPQHF.

The chain recombines TRBV5-4 with TRBJ2-3, with 11 bases lining up with TRBD2. The CDR3 contains 17 residues. CDR1 is SGHNT, CDR2 YYREEE, per germline (reference sequence). The V segment lost 0 bases and the J segment 8 bases; nucleotides outside the gene matches: 11. The CDR3 sequence: CASSLDPGLAVRGTQYF. The CDR3 bases are TGTGCCAGCAGCTTGGACCCGGGACTAGCGGTCAGGGGTACGCAGTATTTT.

The chain links TRBV19 to TRBJ1-3; TRBD1 matches 7 bases. CDR1 and CDR2 from the germline V gene are LNHDA and SQIVND (reference sequence). The ends lost 6 bases at V and 0 bases at J; junction bases unmatched: 8. There are 16 residues in the CDR3. The DNA for the CDR3 is TGTGCCAGTAGATCCAGGACAGGCGACTCTGGAAACACCATATATTTT. This sequence encodes CASRSRTGDSGNTIYF.

This chain joins TRBV5-5 and TRBJ2-1, with D possibly matching TRBD1 (6 bases). The CDR3 runs 17 residues. V lost 4 bases, J lost 0 bases, and 17 bases lay in between. Germline lookup yields CDR1 SGHKS and CDR2 YYEKEE (reference sequence). This CDR3 reads CASSTTGPMSSYNEQFF. CDR3 DNA sequence: TGTGCCAGCAGCACGACAGGACCCATGAGCTCCTACAATGAGCAGTTCTTC. Looking up the rest from reference TRBV5-5 and TRBJ2-1 gives the full variable domain: DAGVTQSPTHLIKTRGQQVTLRCSPISGHKSVSWYQQVLGQGPQFIFQYYEKEERGRGNFPDRFSARQFPNYSSELNVNALLLGDSALYLCASSTTGPMSSYNEQFFGPGTRLTVL.

The chain recombines TRBV5-4 with TRBJ2-7; tentative D call: TRBD2 (6 bases). V lost 0 bases and J lost 5, with 24 bases in between. Germline V lookup: CDR1 SGHNT, CDR2 YYREEE (reference sequence). The CDR3 contains 18 residues. CDR3 DNA sequence: TGTGCCAGCAGCTTGGTAGAGTGGGCGAGCGGGTTCGGGGACGAGCAGTACTTC. Its protein is CASSLVEWASGFGDEQYF.

The chain has TRBV29-1 and TRBJ2-1; D gene unclear. This CDR3 region has 10 residues. The germline V gene encodes CDR1 SQVTM and CDR2 ANQGSEA. V was trimmed by 7 bases and J by 4 bases, leaving 5 bases between them. CDR3: CSAEYNEQFF. DNA of the CDR3: TGCAGCGCGGAGTACAATGAGCAGTTCTTC.

This chain links TRBV20-1 with TRBJ1-1; no firm D call. Deletions cut 3 bases from V and 9 bases from J, with 11 bases between. The CDR3 extends over 11 amino acids. Germline-derived CDR1 and CDR2 are DFQATT and SNEGSKA (reference sequence). Written as DNA, the CDR3 is TGCAGTGCTAGGCCCGGTGTCAAAGCTTTCTTT. As protein: CSARPGVKAFF.

The J gene is TRBJ2-7, the V gene TRBV30; 7 bases map to TRBD1. Germline V gene sequence: CDR1 GTSNPN, CDR2 SVGIG (reference sequence). The CDR3 is 13 residues long. With 5 bases clipped from V and 4 bases from J, the junction kept 8 bases outside the gene matches. CDR3: CAWSPGQSYEQYF. The DNA for the CDR3 is TGTGCCTGGTCACCGGGACAGAGTTACGAGCAGTACTTC.

The chain joins TRBV6-5 to TRBJ2-7; perhaps TRBD2 as D (5 bases). The V end lost 11 bases, the J end lost 3 bases, and 17 bases lay between the germline ends. The CDR3 has 13 residues. Germline assignment: CDR1 MNHEY and CDR2 SVGAGI. CDR3 sequence reads: CAASTRDLYEQYF. The CDR3 DNA is TGTGCCGCCTCAACCCGGGATCTCTACGAGCAGTACTTC.

V usage is TRBV19 and J usage is TRBJ1-1; no clear D. The CDR3 has 15 residues. Germline CDR1 and CDR2: LNHDA and SQIVND (reference sequence). V dropped 5 bases and J dropped 0 bases, with 13 bases sitting between them. In nucleotides, the CDR3 is TGTGCCAGTAGTCCCCACCTCGGACTGAACACTGAAGCTTTCTTT. Amino acid sequence: CASSPHLGLNTEAFF. Full variable domain (remainder filled in from reference TRBV19 and TRBJ1-1): DGGITQSPKYLFRKEGQNVTLSCEQNLNHDAMYWYRQDPGQGLRLIYYSQIVNDFQKGDIAEGYSVSREKKESFPLTVTSAQKNPTAFYLCASSPHLGLNTEAFFGQGTRLTVV.

This chain connects TRBV7-8 to TRBJ2-1; 11 bases line up with TRBD2. CDR1 is SGHVS, CDR2 FQNEAQ, per germline. V lost 5 bases, J lost 10 bases, and 13 bases stayed unmatched. This CDR3 is 16 amino acids long. CDR3 sequence (DNA): TGTGCCAGCAGCCCTACTCTGGTAGCGGGAGGGGGGGAGCAGTTCTTC. Amino acid sequence: CASSPTLVAGGGEQFF. The full variable domain, its missing parts supplied by reference TRBV7-8 and TRBJ2-1, is GAGVSQSPRYKVAKRGQDVALRCDPISGHVSLFWYQQALGQGPEFLTYFQNEAQLDKSGLPSDRFFAERPEGSVSTLKIQRTQQEDSAVYLCASSPTLVAGGGEQFFGPGTRLTVL.

DNA for the CDR3: TGTGCCAGTAACTCGGGGGACACCGGGGAGCTGTTTTTT. It yields the protein CASNSGDTGELFF. V gene TRBV19 combines with J gene TRBJ2-2; D perhaps matches TRBD2 (6 bases). Germline CDR1 LNHDA, CDR2 SQIVND (reference sequence). Trimming cost V 7 bases and J 3 bases, with 9 bases left between them. The CDR3 loop spans 13 amino acids.

This clone was found once. The V and J genes are TRBV5-4 and TRBJ2-6, with 7 bases matching TRBD1. V shed 2 bases and J 0 bases; nucleotides not matched to a gene: 8. The germline V gene has CDR1 SGHNT and CDR2 YYREEE (reference sequence). This CDR3 contains 18 residues. The CDR3 nucleotides are TGTGCCAGCAGCTTACCGGGGACAGCGAGCTCTGGGGCCAACGTCCTGACTTTC. Translation gives CASSLPGTASSGANVLTF.

The gene calls are TRBV7-9 and TRBJ2-5; 12 bases are a match to TRBD1. Germline CDR1 reads SEHNR; CDR2 reads FQNEAQ (reference sequence). CDR3 size: 16 residues. V lost 5 bases, J lost 4 bases, and 8 bases stayed unmatched. The chain's CDR3 is CASSPRGQGAPETQYF. The CDR3 DNA follows: TGTGCCAGCAGCCCGAGGGGACAGGGGGCTCCAGAGACCCAGTACTTC.

The chain is built from TRBV6-5 and TRBJ2-7; 8 nucleotides line up with TRBD2. CDR3 length: 13 residues. Germline CDR1 reads MNHEY; CDR2 reads SVGAGI. Losses at the gene ends were 5 bases for V and 2 bases for J; bases not matched to a gene: 2. The CDR3 region has the DNA TGTGCCAGCAGTCAGGGACTAGCCTACGAGCAGTACTTC. This gives the protein CASSQGLAYEQYF.

This rearrangement joins TRBV10-3 to TRBJ2-7; D might be TRBD1 (5 bases). The germline CDR1 and CDR2 sequences are ENHRY and SYGVKD. Trimming removed 10 bases at V and 5 bases at J, with 21 bases between. The CDR3 has 14 residues. CDR3 sequence reads: CASHTTGTLDEQYF. The CDR3 DNA reads TGTGCCAGCCATACAACAGGTACTCTAGACGAGCAGTACTTC.